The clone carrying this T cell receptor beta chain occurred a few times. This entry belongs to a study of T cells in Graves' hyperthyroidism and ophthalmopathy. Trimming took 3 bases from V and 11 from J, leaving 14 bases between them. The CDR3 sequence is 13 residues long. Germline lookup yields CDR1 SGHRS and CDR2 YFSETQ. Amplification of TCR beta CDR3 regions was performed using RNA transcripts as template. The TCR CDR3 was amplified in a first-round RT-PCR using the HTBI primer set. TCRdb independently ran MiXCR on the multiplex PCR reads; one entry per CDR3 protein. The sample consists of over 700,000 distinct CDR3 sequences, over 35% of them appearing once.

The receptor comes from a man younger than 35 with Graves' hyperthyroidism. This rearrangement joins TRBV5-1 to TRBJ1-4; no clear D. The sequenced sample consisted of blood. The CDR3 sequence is CASSSVSNGKLFF. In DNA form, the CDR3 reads TGCGCCAGCAGCTCAGTTAGTAATGGGAAACTGTTTTTT.